The 31 T cell receptor beta chains below come from one sample, sequenced in a study of cytomegalovirus exposure and HLA in healthy donors. Primers for the PCR totalled 60 Vbeta and 13 Jbeta. Clones were sequenced by immunoSEQ multiplex PCR, and TCRdb holds only the in-frame ones, with some missing. Here the sample spans over 110,000 clones, 82% being singletons. Input material: PBMCs. The receptors originated from a male donor in good health and CMV-seronegative.

CDR3 DNA: TGTGCCAGCAGCTTGGACAGCTTGGAGACCCAGTACTTC. Translating gives CASSLDSLETQYF. The gene calls are TRBV5-4 and TRBJ2-5; D not certain. Trimming left V 0 bases short and J 5 bases short, with 8 bases between. The length of the CDR3 is 13 residues. Germline V CDR1 and CDR2: SGHNT, YYREEE (reference sequence).

The chain combines TRBV5-8 with TRBJ2-7; D remains ambiguous. The CDR3 runs to 13 residues. Trimming removed 4 bases from V and 7 bases from J, with 15 bases in between. In germline, CDR1 is SGHTS, CDR2 YDEGEE. The CDR3 sequence: CASSPVDGWEQYF. CDR3 DNA sequence: TGTGCCAGCAGCCCGGTAGATGGTTGGGAGCAGTACTTC.

This chain links TRBV5-4 with TRBJ2-3; 7 positions agree with TRBD2. This CDR3 contains 14 residues. V trimming: 0 bases; J trimming: 4 bases; junction bases outside the gene matches: 2. Germline-derived CDR1 and CDR2 are SGHNT and YYREEE (reference sequence). In DNA, the CDR3 is TGTGCCAGCAGCTTGGAAGCGGGGCCAGATACGCAGTATTTT. Its protein is CASSLEAGPDTQYF.

This CDR3 is CASSDPLWVSSYNEQFF. CDR3 nucleotide sequence: TGTGCCAGCAGTGACCCACTATGGGTTAGCTCCTACAATGAGCAGTTCTTC. J is TRBJ2-1 and V is TRBV6-4, with D unresolved. V lost 2 bases to trimming and J lost 0 bases, with 14 bases between them. This CDR3 comprises 17 residues. The germline V gene encodes CDR1 MRHNA and CDR2 SNTAGT.

This rearrangement joins TRBV7-2 to TRBJ2-5; D remains unclear. Germline CDR1 is SGHTA and CDR2 is FQGNSA. V lost 1 base and J 4 bases, leaving 7 bases between the germline ends. There are 13 residues in the CDR3. The CDR3 region has the DNA TGTGCCAGCAGCTTAGGGCGGAGAGAGACCCAGTACTTC. The encoded protein is CASSLGRRETQYF.

The CDR3 spells CASSQANRVGTGELFF. CDR3 nucleotides: TGTGCCAGCAGCCAAGCTAACAGGGTAGGCACCGGGGAGCTGTTTTTT. The rearrangement links TRBV4-2 to TRBJ2-2, with TRBD1 as a possible D gene (6 bases). Germline CDR1 is LGHNA and CDR2 is YNFKEQ. This CDR3 is 16 amino acids long. V was cut by 1 base and J by 4 bases, with 13 bases left in between.

The chain combines TRBV30 with TRBJ1-4; D perhaps matches TRBD1 (5 bases). The V end was cut by 0 bases, the J end by 7 bases, with 12 bases between. The CDR3 has 14 residues. CDR1 is GTSNPN and CDR2 is SVGIG in the germline V gene (reference sequence). The CDR3 loop reads CAWSVQAMGEKLFF. The CDR3 DNA reads TGTGCCTGGAGTGTACAGGCAATGGGTGAAAAACTGTTTTTT.

The genes are TRBV5-4 and TRBJ1-1; D is perhaps TRBD1 (6 bases). The CDR3 sequence is 11 residues long. Germline V gene sequence: CDR1 SGHNT, CDR2 YYREEE (reference sequence). V lost 3 bases, J lost 8 bases, and 8 bases lay in between. CDR3 sequence reads: CASSWGHEAFF. The CDR3 DNA is TGTGCCAGCAGCTGGGGACACGAAGCTTTCTTT.

V gene TRBV9 combines with J gene TRBJ1-2, with 7 nucleotides matching TRBD1. Germline assignment: CDR1 SGDLS and CDR2 YYNGEE. Trimming removed 2 bases from V and 8 bases from J; junction bases left unmatched: 12. The CDR3 has 15 residues. The CDR3: CASSVRTGGGVGYTF. DNA of the CDR3: TGTGCCAGCAGCGTGAGGACAGGAGGAGGAGTGGGCTACACCTTC.

The chain joins TRBV28 to TRBJ2-1; D is perhaps TRBD1 (6 bases). V was clipped by 6 bases and J by 0 bases, with 18 bases between them. The CDR3 is made up of 17 amino acids. The germline CDR1 and CDR2 sequences are MDHEN and SYDVKM. CDR3 in DNA: TGTGCCAGCAGAGCAGGTACAGGGTCAATCTCCTACAATGAGCAGTTCTTC. Translated: CASRAGTGSISYNEQFF.

Worth noting for this clone: This sample includes further DNA sequences coding for the same CDR3. This chain links TRBV5-1 with TRBJ2-7, with TRBD2 matching 10 bases. The V segment lost 4 bases and the J segment 4 bases; nucleotides outside the gene matches: 5. The CDR3 has 14 residues. The V gene's germline CDR1 is SGHRS and CDR2 YFSETQ. CDR3 coding DNA: TGCGCCAGCAGCCTATCTAGCGGGAGTTACGAGCAGTACTTC. It codes for CASSLSSGSYEQYF.

The V call is TRBV6-5, the J call TRBJ2-5, with TRBD2 matching 9 bases. The assigned J gene may be wrong: the sequence end matches TRBJ2-7 better. Germline V gives CDR1 MNHEY, CDR2 SVGAGI. The CDR3 length is 13 residues. The DNA for the CDR3 is TGTGCCAGCAACCTAGCGGGAAGTTACGAGCAGTACTTC. This translates into CASNLAGSYEQYF.

The V and J genes are TRBV19 and TRBJ1-1, with unresolved D. Germline V lookup: CDR1 LNHDA, CDR2 SQIVND (reference sequence). Trimming pared 5 bases from V and 1 base from J, leaving 5 bases between. This CDR3 contains 12 residues. The DNA for the CDR3 is TGTGCCAGTAGTTTACAGAACACTGAAGCTTTCTTT. This encodes CASSLQNTEAFF.

The J gene is TRBJ2-7, the V gene TRBV15; possible D gene TRBD1, 6 bases. V lost 3 bases, J lost 2 bases, and 17 bases lay in between. Germline CDR1 and CDR2: LNHNV and YYDKDF (reference sequence). The CDR3 runs to 16 residues. The DNA for the CDR3 is TGTGCCACCAGCAGCTCGCCCGGGACAAACGCCTACGAGCAGTACTTC. Translation: CATSSSPGTNAYEQYF.

CDR3 nucleotides: TGTGCCAGCTCGAGCGACAGGAGGGAGACCCAGTACTTC. This codes for CASSSDRRETQYF. The chain combines TRBV18 with TRBJ2-5; D may be TRBD1 (6 bases). Between the trimmed V and J ends, which lost 6 bases and 5 bases, there was a span of 13 bases. The CDR3 length is 13 residues. CDR1 and CDR2 (germline): KGHSH, LQKENI.

The chain couples TRBV28 to TRBJ2-1; 14 bases line up with TRBD2. CDR1 MDHEN and CDR2 SYDVKM come from the germline V gene. V shed 1 base, J shed 8 bases, and the junction held 4 bases outside the gene matches. The CDR3 length is 16 residues. CDR3: CASSLLTSGRVYEQFF. In DNA, the CDR3 is TGTGCCAGCAGTTTATTGACTAGCGGGAGGGTGTATGAGCAGTTCTTC. Drawing the rest from reference TRBV28 and TRBJ2-1, the complete variable domain is DVKVTQSSRYLVKRTGEKVFLECVQDMDHENMFWYRQDPGLGLRLIYFSYDVKMKEKGDIPEGYSVSREKKERFSLILESASTNQTSMYLCASSLLTSGRVYEQFFGPGTRLTVL.

The V and J genes are TRBV5-6 and TRBJ2-7; 7 nucleotides match TRBD1. Trimming cost V 4 bases and J 4 bases; bases outside gene matches: 5. The length of the CDR3 is 13 residues. Germline lookup yields CDR1 SGHDT and CDR2 YYEEEE. The CDR3 protein is CASSGGQVYEQYF. In DNA form, the CDR3 reads TGTGCCAGCAGCGGCGGACAGGTTTACGAGCAGTACTTC.

V gene TRBV28 combines with J gene TRBJ2-7; 13 bases agree with TRBD2. This CDR3 region has 16 residues. In germline, CDR1 is MDHEN, CDR2 SYDVKM. The V gene end was trimmed by 5 bases and the J gene end by 2 bases; junction bases not matched to a gene: 6. CDR3 coding DNA: TGTGCCAGCAGTGGACTAGCGGGAGTTGAGGCCTACGAGCAGTACTTC. Translation gives CASSGLAGVEAYEQYF.

This chain uses TRBV27 with TRBJ2-5; D is unresolved. The V end was cut by 7 bases, the J end by 3 bases, with 15 bases between. The germline CDR1 and CDR2 sequences are MNHEY and SMNVEV (reference sequence). CDR3 length: 14 amino acids. The CDR3 bases are TGTGCCAGCACCCCGTCAGGTTTCGAAGAGACCCAGTACTTC. Its translation: CASTPSGFEETQYF.

The genes are TRBV27 and TRBJ2-1; D is uncertain. The V end was cut by 8 bases, the J end by 5 bases, with 10 bases between. CDR3 length: 12 amino acids. CDR1 and CDR2 (germline): MNHEY, SMNVEV (reference sequence). CDR3 in DNA: TGTGCCAGCTCCCCCTCTCACAATGAGCAGTTCTTC. Encoded protein: CASSPSHNEQFF.

This clone turned up a few times. This chain links TRBV2 with TRBJ1-1; a weak D match, TRBD1 (5 bases). In germline, CDR1 is SNHLY, CDR2 FYNNEI. The CDR3 extends over 13 amino acids. V shed 5 bases and J shed 1 base, with 8 bases lying between them. The CDR3 region is CASSSTANTEAFF. CDR3 sequence (DNA): TGTGCCAGCAGTTCGACAGCGAACACTGAAGCTTTCTTT.

The sample holds a few counts of this clone. The genes are TRBV5-4 and TRBJ1-2; 9 bases fit TRBD1. With 9 bases clipped from V and 8 bases from J, the junction kept 14 bases outside the gene matches. The CDR3 consists of 14 residues. Germline V gene sequence: CDR1 SGHNT, CDR2 YYREEE (reference sequence). For the CDR3, the DNA is TGTGCCACCAGACAGGGGGAAAGTGCCGACGGCTACACCTTC. The encoded protein is CATRQGESADGYTF.

The rearrangement joins TRBV29-1 to TRBJ2-1; TRBD2 agrees at 13 bases. The CDR3 contains 18 residues. Germline loops: CDR1 SQVTM, CDR2 ANQGSEA. Losses at the gene ends were 4 bases for V and 0 bases for J; bases not matched to a gene: 9. CDR3: CSVASGTSGTGSYNEQFF. DNA for the CDR3: TGCAGCGTTGCCTCCGGGACTAGCGGGACGGGCTCCTACAATGAGCAGTTCTTC.

This chain links TRBV19 with TRBJ1-5; D gene ambiguous. The length of the CDR3 is 15 residues. Deletions cut 7 bases from V and 2 bases from J, with 15 bases between. Per germline, CDR1 LNHDA and CDR2 SQIVND (reference sequence). CDR3 nucleotide sequence: TGTGCCAGTACCCGCGAGGAAGTCGGCAATCAGCCCCAGCATTTT. Protein: CASTREEVGNQPQHF.

The rearrangement links TRBV2 to TRBJ2-3; D is possibly TRBD1 (6 bases). V was trimmed by 2 bases and J by 6 bases, leaving 12 bases between them. The CDR3 loop spans 14 amino acids. Looked up from germline, CDR1 is SNHLY and CDR2 is FYNNEI. The CDR3 coding sequence is TGTGCCAGCAGTGAACTCAGGGGATCGGATACGCAGTATTTT. Encoded protein: CASSELRGSDTQYF.

V usage is TRBV7-3 and J usage is TRBJ2-3; 8 bases are shared with TRBD1. The V gene's germline CDR1 is SGHTA and CDR2 FQGTGA. CDR3 length equals 14 residues. Unmatched junction bases numbered 7, after V lost 5 bases and J lost 6 bases. CDR3: CASSPTGDGDTQYF. The DNA for the CDR3 is TGTGCCAGCAGCCCGACAGGGGACGGGGATACGCAGTATTTT.

The genes are TRBV27 and TRBJ2-5; D possibly corresponds to TRBD2 (5 bases). The V gene's germline CDR1 is MNHEY and CDR2 SMNVEV (reference sequence). The ends were cut back, 5 bases at V and 7 bases at J, with 17 bases in the middle. The CDR3 covers 14 residues. CDR3 nucleotides: TGTGCCAGCAGTCCTACTGTGGCGGAGGTGACCCAGTACTTC. Translated: CASSPTVAEVTQYF.

J is TRBJ2-7 and V is TRBV7-9; TRBD1 matches at 11 bases. This CDR3 has 16 amino acids. CDR1 and CDR2 from the germline V gene are SEHNR and FQNEAQ (reference sequence). J was trimmed by 1 base and V by 4 bases; bases with no gene match: 6. DNA of the CDR3: TGTGCCAGCAGCTCAGGGACAGGGGGGCCTTCCTACGAGCAGTACTTC. It codes for CASSSGTGGPSYEQYF.

The V gene is TRBV27, the J gene TRBJ2-1; 9 bases are a match to TRBD2. CDR1 is MNHEY and CDR2 is SMNVEV in the germline V gene (reference sequence). The V segment lost 8 bases and the J segment 4 bases; nucleotides outside the gene matches: 9. The CDR3 is made up of 15 amino acids. CDR3 protein: CASYTTSGRYNEQFF. Written as DNA, the CDR3 is TGTGCCAGCTATACTACTAGCGGGCGATACAATGAGCAGTTCTTC.

The chain links TRBV7-8 to TRBJ2-7; TRBD1 matches at 10 bases. Germline values: CDR1 SGHVS, CDR2 FQNEAQ. Germline trimming cut 5 bases from V and 2 bases from J; bases unmatched to any gene: 6. This CDR3 has 15 amino acids. The CDR3 DNA reads TGTGCCAGCAGCGCTCCCGGACAGGGGGCCTACGAGCAGTACTTC. This sequence encodes CASSAPGQGAYEQYF.

This clone was seen more than once but under ten times. Other DNA variants within this sample encode the same CDR3. The chain uses TRBV9 and TRBJ2-2; TRBD2 matches 7 bases. Trimming took 0 bases from V and 6 from J; bases not matched to a gene: 2. The CDR3 covers 14 residues. Germline V gives CDR1 SGDLS, CDR2 YYNGEE. The CDR3 loop is CASSVVGGAGELFF. CDR3 nucleotides: TGTGCCAGCAGCGTAGTTGGGGGGGCCGGGGAGCTGTTTTTT.